This T cell receptor beta chain comes out of a study of shared clonotypes between healthy human individuals. Study summary: CD4 naive cells filled three plates per donor, CD4 memory three, CD8 naive two and CD8 memory one.

CDR3 length: 13 amino acids. The V gene's germline CDR1 is MGHDK and CDR2 SYGVNS. Trimming removed 5 bases at V and 7 bases at J, with 12 bases between. The assay was carried out at the deep level. Here immunoSEQ multiplex PCR was the method, and the copy in TCRdb shows in-frame clones only, minus some. The sample shows fewer than 1 million clones, roughly 96% of them seen only once. Terminally differentiated effector memory CD45RA+ cells were excluded from the naive CD8 cells, which were CD45RO-negative and positively selected for CCR7. Study-wide results and limits: Limited genetic and exposure-history diversity came from having few donors. Estimated clonotype richness was generally higher in naive than memory subsets.

For this clone: Its antigen remains unknown.

The chain carries TRBV25-1 and TRBJ1-5; D not resolved. The sample taken for sequencing was naive CD8+ T cells sorted from blood. The clonotype originates from a man aged 30 to 39 in good health. CDR3 sequence reads: CASSTSTAQPQHF. In nucleotides, the CDR3 is TGTGCCAGCAGTACCTCGACCGCGCAGCCCCAGCATTTT. Looking up the rest from reference TRBV25-1 and TRBJ1-5 gives the full variable domain: EADIYQTPRYLVIGTGKKITLECSQTMGHDKMYWYQQDPGMELHLIHYSYGVNSTEKGDLSSESTVSRIRTEHFPLTLESARPSHTSQYLCASSTSTAQPQHFGDGTRLSIL.